This record covers a single TCR beta chain. Germline CDR1 is SGHKS and CDR2 is YYEKEE (reference sequence). V shed 3 bases, J shed 3 bases, and the junction held 8 bases outside the gene matches. The CDR3 has 16 amino acids. Assay: immunoSEQ multiplex PCR; the TCRdb copy retains only in-frame clones and omits some. The sample gives about 83,000 clones, about 94% of which show up once; 0.24% is in the top ten. This sample was taken from a study of technical replicates of blood from four donors. The sequence came from a human donor in good health. Sequencing used T cells isolated from PBMCs. The genes are TRBV5-5 and TRBJ2-7, with 11 bases identical to TRBD1. CDR3: CASSSGPGQGGYEQYF. CDR3 DNA: TGTGCCAGCAGCTCGGGACCGGGACAGGGGGGCTACGAGCAGTACTTC.